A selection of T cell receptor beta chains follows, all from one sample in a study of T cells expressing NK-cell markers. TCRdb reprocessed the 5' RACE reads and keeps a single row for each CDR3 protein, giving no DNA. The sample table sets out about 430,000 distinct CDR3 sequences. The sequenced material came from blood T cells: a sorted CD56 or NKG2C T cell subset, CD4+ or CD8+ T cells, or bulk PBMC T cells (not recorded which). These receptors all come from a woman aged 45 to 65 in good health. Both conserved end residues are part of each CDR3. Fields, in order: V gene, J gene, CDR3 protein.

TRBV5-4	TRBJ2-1	CASSFFVNEQFF
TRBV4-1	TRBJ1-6	CASRAGGNSPLHF
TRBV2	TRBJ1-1	CASSGGRMNTEAFF
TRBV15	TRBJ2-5	CATSRLAGTETQYF
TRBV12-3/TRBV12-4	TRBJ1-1	CASTPRRGNTEAFF
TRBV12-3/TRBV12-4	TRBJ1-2	CASSLRAIKGYGYTF
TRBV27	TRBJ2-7	CASGYYDRAEQYF
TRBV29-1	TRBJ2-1	CSVAVGAMITSGKNEQFF
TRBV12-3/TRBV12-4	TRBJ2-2	CASSPMILQDDTGELFF
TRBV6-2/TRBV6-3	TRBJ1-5	CASNQRRDQPQHF
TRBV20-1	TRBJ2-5	CSAYSPSGRNQETQYF
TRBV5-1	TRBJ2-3	CASSLAGVHADTQYF
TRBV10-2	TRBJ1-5	CASIQKGVGDQPQHF
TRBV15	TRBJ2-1	CATAQGTSSESEQFF
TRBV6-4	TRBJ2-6	CASSDSMSSSGSSGANVLTF
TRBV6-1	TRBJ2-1	CASSATLQRAYEQFF
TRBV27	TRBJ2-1	CASKRKDNEQFF
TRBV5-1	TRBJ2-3	CASSLVMGSPTDTQYF
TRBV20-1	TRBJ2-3	CTVGDKPSSTDTQYF
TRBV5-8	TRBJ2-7	CASSGGQGALYEQYF
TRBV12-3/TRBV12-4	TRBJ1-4	CASSSSGTDMGKLFF
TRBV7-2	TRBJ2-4	CASSLGWRNIQYF
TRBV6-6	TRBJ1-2	CASSFVDRVNYGYTF
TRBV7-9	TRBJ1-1	CASSLRQVGMNTEAFF
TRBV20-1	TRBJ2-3	CSARVEAGADTQYF
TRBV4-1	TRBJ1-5	CASSQEVTGIRPQHF
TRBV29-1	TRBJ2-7	CSVEERQGAKKQYF
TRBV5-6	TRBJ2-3	CASSFSEQNTDTQYF
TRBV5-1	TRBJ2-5	CASSSGTGAPQETQYF
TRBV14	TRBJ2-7	CAGSQQTVYEQYF
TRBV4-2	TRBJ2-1	CASSQDLSLAGRNEQFF
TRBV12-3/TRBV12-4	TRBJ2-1	CASSPHKVPDNEQFF
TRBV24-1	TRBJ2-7	CATSDYRTGTNEQYF
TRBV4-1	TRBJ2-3	CASSLASGTSGRIDTQYF
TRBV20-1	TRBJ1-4	CSANRMGFPEEKLFF